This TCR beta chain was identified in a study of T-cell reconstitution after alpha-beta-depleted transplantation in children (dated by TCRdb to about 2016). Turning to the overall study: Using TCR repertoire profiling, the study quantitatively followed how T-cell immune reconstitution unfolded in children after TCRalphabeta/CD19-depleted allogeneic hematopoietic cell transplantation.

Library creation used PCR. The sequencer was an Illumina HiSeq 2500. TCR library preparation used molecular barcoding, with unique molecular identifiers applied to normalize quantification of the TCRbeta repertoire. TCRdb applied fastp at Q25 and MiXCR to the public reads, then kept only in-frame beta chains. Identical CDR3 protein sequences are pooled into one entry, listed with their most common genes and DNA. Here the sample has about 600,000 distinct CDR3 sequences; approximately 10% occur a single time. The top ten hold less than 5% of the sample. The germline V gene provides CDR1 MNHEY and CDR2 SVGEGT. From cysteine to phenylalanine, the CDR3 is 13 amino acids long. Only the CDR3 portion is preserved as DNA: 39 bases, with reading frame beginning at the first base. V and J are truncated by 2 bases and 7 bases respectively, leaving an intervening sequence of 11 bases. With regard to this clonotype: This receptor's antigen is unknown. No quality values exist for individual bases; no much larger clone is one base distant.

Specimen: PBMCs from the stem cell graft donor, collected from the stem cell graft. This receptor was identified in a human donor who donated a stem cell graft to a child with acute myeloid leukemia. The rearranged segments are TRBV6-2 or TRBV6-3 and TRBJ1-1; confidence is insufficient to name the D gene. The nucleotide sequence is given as TGTGCCAGCAGTTACGAGTTACCGCTTGAAGCTTTCTTT. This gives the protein CASSYELPLEAFF.